This T cell receptor (beta chain) appears in the sequencing data of a study of response to subunit inactivated influenza vaccine. A remark on this clonotype: Its antigen is as yet unknown.

TCRdb itself ran the RT-PCR reads through MiXCR, one entry per CDR3 protein. The sample records around 200,000 distinct CDR3 sequences, about a tenth being singletons. General study points: A suggestion made by the authors is that each seasonal influenza vaccination recruits few new T cells.

The V and J ends lost 5 bases and 10 bases respectively, with 18 bases between them. Germline lookup yields CDR1 MNHNS and CDR2 SASEGT. The CDR3 length is 13 residues. Source: non-naive T cells sorted from PBMCs, taken on the day of vaccination. The rearrangement links TRBV6-1 to TRBJ2-7; a weak D match, TRBD2 (5 bases). This clonotype was sampled from a man aged 50 to 59 who received an inactivated influenza vaccine. The CDR3 loop reads CASSRPVLVGQYF. The CDR3 bases are TGTGCCAGCAGTCGACCGGTACTAGTGGGCCAGTACTTC.